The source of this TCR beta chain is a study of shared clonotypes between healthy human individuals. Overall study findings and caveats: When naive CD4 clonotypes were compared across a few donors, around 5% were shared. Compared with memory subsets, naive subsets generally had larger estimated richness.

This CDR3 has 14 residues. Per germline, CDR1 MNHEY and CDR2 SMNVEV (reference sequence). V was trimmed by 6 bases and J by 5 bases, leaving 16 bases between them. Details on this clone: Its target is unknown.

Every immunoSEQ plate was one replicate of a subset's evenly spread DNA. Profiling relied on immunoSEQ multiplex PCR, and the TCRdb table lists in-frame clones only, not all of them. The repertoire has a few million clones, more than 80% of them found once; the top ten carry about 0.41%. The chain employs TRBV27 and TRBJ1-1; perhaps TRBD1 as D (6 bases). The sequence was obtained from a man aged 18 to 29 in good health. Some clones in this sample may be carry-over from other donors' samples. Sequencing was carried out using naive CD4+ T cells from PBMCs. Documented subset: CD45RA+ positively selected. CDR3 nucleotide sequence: TGTGCCAGCAGATTTCGGACAGCGGGTACTGAAGCTTTCTTT. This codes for CASRFRTAGTEAFF.